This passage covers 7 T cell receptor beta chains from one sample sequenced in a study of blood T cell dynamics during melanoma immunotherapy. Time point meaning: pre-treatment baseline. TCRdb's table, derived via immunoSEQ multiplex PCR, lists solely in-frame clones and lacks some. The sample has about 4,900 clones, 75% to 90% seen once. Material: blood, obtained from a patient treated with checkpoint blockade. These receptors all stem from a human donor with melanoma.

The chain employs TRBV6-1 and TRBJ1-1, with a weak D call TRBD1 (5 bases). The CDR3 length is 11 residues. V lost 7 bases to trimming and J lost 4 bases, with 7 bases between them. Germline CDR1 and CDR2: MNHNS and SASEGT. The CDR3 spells CASTQGTEAFF. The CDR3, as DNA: TGTGCCAGCACTCAGGGCACTGAAGCTTTCTTT.

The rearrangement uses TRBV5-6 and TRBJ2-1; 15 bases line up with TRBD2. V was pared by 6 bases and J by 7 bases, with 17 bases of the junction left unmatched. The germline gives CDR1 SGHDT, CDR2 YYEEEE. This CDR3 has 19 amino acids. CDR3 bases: TGTGCCAGCATCAGGATTCTTGGTCATGGACTAGCGGGAGGGAATGAGCAGTTCTTC. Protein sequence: CASIRILGHGLAGGNEQFF.

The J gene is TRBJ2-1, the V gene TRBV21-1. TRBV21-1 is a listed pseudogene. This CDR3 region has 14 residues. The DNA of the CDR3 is TGTGCCAGCAGCATGAGAAAGACCCATAATGAGCAGTTCTTC. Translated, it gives CASSMRKTHNEQFF.

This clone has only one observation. CDR3 DNA: TGTGCCAGCTCAGGTCCCCGTTTGAGTAGGACCAAAAACATTCAGTACTTC. This translates into CASSGPRLSRTKNIQYF. The rearrangement uses TRBV18 and TRBJ2-4; D remains unclear. Germline assignment: CDR1 KGHSH and CDR2 LQKENI. Trimming took off 5 bases at V and 2 bases at J, with 19 bases between the two ends. The CDR3 is 17 amino acids.

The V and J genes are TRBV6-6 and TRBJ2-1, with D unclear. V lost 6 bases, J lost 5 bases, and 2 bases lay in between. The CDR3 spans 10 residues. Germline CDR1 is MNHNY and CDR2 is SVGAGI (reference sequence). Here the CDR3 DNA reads TGTGCCAGCAGGGACAATGAGCAGTTCTTC. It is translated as CASRDNEQFF.

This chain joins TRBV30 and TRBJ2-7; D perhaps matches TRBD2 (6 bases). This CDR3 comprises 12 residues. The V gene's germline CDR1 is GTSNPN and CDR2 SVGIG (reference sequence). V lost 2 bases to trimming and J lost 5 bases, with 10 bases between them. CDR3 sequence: CAWSYGGNEQYF. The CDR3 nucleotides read TGTGCCTGGAGTTACGGGGGAAACGAGCAGTACTTC.

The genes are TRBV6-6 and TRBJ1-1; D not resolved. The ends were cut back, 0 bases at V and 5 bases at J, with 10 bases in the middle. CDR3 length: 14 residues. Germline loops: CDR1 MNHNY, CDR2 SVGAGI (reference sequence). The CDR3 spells CASSYSSRSTEAFF. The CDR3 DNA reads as TGTGCCAGCAGTTACTCTAGTCGGAGTACTGAAGCTTTCTTT.